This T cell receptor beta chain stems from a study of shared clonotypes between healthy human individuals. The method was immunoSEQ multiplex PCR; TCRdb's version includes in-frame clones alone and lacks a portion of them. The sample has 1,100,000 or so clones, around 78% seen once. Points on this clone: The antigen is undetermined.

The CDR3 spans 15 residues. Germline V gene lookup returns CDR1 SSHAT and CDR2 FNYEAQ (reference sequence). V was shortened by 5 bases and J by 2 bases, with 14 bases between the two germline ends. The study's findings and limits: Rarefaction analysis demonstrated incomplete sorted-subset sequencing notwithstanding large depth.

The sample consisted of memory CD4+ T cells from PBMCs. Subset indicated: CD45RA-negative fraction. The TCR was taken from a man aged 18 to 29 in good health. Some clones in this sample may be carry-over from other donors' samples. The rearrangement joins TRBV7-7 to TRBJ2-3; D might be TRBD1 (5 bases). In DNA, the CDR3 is TGTGCCAGCAGCCAGGGCGGCAGGAACACAGATACGCAGTATTTT. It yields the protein CASSQGGRNTDTQYF.